This T cell receptor (beta chain) was captured by sequencing in a study of T cell responses to AZD1222 COVID-19 vaccine. Notes on the study in general: Vaccine-associated CD4 TCRs ranged over spike, dominating at 160-218 and 743-854.

The protocol was immunoSEQ multiplex PCR, while the TCRdb copy is restricted to in-frame clones and leaves out a portion. The sample holds 120,000 or so clones; nearly 90% are singletons and the top ten take approximately 3.5%. Comments on this clone: As yet, its antigen is unknown.

The CDR3 sequence is 12 residues long. Trimming left V 8 bases short and J 0 bases short, with 5 bases between. Looked up from germline, CDR1 is SNHLY and CDR2 is FYNNEI. V and J are TRBV2 and TRBJ1-5; D is uncertain. This receptor was identified in an adult in good health. This specimen was peripheral blood, taken on day 0 of AZD1222 vaccination. The CDR3 region has the DNA TGTGCCAGCGGAAATAGCAATCAGCCCCAGCATTTT. Translating it yields CASGNSNQPQHF.